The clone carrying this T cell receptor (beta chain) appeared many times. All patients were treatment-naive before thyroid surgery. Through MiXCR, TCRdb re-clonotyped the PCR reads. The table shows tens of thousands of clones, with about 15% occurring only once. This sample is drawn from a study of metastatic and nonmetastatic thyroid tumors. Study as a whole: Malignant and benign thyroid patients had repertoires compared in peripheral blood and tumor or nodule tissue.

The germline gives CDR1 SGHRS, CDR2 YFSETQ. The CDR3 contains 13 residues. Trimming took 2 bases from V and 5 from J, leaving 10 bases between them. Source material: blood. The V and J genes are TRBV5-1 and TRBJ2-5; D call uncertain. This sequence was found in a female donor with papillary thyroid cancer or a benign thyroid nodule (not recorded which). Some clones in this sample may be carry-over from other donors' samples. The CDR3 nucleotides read TGCGCCAGCAGCTTCTTCCTTGCGGAGACCCAGTACTTC. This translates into CASSFFLAETQYF.